Included here is one T cell receptor (beta chain) sequence, with context. Germline-derived CDR1 and CDR2 are LGHNA and YNFKEQ. This CDR3 contains 15 residues. Trimming removed 0 bases from V and 11 bases from J; junction bases left unmatched: 5. This sample was taken from a study of early T cells in non-severe SARS-CoV-2 infection. Using its own MiXCR run on the 5' RACE reads, TCRdb lists one record per CDR3 protein. The table has 50,000 to 80,000 distinct CDR3 sequences, almost 9% seen once. The sequences come from whole blood, collected at baseline. The chain links TRBV4-2 to TRBJ2-1, with 12 bases lining up with TRBD2. This receptor was obtained from an adult who was a healthcare worker with PCR-confirmed SARS-CoV-2 infection or an uninfected control (not recorded which). DNA for the CDR3: TGTGCCAGCAGCCAAGATGGACTAGCGGGAAACAAGCAGTTCTTC. The encoded protein is CASSQDGLAGNKQFF.